This TCR beta chain is from a study of blood T cells in healthy people across ages. Looking at the study overall: When template switching was applied, about one barcoded beta molecule was captured per two T cells.

Extractions gave at least 5 micrograms of total RNA per sample. The CDR3 runs 12 residues. The V end was cut by 3 bases, the J end by 5 bases, with 7 bases between. Germline-derived CDR1 and CDR2 are LNHNV and YYDKDF (reference sequence). A note on this clonotype: The target antigen is unknown.

PCR was performed a second time for about 7 to 12 cycles using a sample-barcoded 5' primer and a J-beta primer mix. Every molecule of cDNA carried a tag from a template-switch adaptor with 12 random nucleotides. TCRdb redid the calling of the 5' RACE reads with MiXCR, one entry per CDR3 protein. The top ten clones hold around 4% of a sample with 1,500,000 or so distinct CDR3 sequences, approximately 43% of them seen once. Regarding the study as a whole: The study regarded diversity estimates from one million T cells as underestimates.

The receptor was derived from a woman aged 18-29 years in good health. The sequenced material came from blood. The genes are TRBV15 and TRBJ2-5; D is ambiguous. The CDR3 coding sequence is TGTGCCACCAGCAGCCTTCTCGAGACCCAGTACTTC. Encoded protein: CATSSLLETQYF. Full variable domain (remainder filled in from reference TRBV15 and TRBJ2-5): DAMVIQNPRYQVTQFGKPVTLSCSQTLNHNVMYWYQQKSSQAPKLLFHYYDKDFNNEADTPDNFQSRRPNTSFCFLDIRSPGLGDTAMYLCATSSLLETQYFGPGTRLLVL.